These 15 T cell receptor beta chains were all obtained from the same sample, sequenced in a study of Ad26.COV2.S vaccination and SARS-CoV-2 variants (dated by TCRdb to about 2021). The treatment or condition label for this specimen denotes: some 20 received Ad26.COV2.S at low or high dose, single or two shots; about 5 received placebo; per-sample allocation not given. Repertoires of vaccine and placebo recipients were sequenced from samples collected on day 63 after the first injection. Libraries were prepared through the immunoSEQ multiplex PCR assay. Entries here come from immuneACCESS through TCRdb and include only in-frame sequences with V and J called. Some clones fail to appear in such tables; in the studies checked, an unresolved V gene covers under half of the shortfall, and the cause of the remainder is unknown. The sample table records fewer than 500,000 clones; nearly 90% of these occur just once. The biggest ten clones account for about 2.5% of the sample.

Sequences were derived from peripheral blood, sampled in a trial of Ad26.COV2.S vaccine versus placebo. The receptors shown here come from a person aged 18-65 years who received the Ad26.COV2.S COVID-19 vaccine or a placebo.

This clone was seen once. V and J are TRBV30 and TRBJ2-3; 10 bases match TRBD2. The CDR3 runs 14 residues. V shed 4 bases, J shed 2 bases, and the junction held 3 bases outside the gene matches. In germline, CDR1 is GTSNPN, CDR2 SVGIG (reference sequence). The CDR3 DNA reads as TGTGCCTGGACTAGCGGGGGCCTCACAGATACGCAGTATTTT. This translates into CAWTSGGLTDTQYF.

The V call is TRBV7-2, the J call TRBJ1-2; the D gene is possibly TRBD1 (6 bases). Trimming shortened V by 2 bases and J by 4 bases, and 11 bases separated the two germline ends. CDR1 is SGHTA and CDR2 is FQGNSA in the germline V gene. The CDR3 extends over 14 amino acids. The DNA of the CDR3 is TGTGCCAGCAGCTTACTGGGGGCGGTCTATGGCTACACCTTC. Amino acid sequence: CASSLLGAVYGYTF. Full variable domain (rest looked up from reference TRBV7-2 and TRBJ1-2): GAGVSQSPSNKVTEKGKDVELRCDPISGHTALYWYRQSLGQGLEFLIYFQGNSAPDKSGLPSDRFSAERTGGSVSTLTIQRTQQEDSAVYLCASSLLGAVYGYTFGSGTRLTVV.

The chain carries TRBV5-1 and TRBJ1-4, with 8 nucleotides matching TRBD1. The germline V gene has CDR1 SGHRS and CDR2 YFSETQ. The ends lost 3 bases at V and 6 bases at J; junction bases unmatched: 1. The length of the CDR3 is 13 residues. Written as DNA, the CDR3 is TGCGCCAGCAGCTCGACAGGGGATGAAAAACTGTTTTTT. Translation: CASSSTGDEKLFF.

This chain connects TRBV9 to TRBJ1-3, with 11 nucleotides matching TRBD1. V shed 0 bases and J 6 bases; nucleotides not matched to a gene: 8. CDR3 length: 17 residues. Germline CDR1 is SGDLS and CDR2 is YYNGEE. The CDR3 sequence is CASSVAPPGQGENTIYF. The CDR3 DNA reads TGTGCCAGCAGCGTAGCTCCCCCGGGACAGGGGGAAAACACCATATATTTT.

As DNA, the CDR3 is TGTGCCAGCCGGACGACCGCTAACTATGGCTACACCTTC. Protein: CASRTTANYGYTF. The chain carries TRBV28 and TRBJ1-2; D is undetermined. Germline CDR1 reads MDHEN; CDR2 reads SYDVKM. The CDR3 extends over 13 amino acids. V gave up 8 bases and J gave up 0 bases, with 10 bases separating them.

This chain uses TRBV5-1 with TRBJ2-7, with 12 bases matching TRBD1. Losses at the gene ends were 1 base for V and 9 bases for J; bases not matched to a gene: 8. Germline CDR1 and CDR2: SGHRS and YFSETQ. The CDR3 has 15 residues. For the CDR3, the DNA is TGCGCCAGCAGCTTGCTGGGACAGGGGGCCAGCGGGCAGTACTTC. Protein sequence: CASSLLGQGASGQYF.

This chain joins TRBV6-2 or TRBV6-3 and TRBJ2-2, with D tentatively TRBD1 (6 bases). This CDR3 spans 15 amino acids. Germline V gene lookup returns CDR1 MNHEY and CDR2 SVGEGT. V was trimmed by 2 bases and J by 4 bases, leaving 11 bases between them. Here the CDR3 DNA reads TGTGCCAGCAGTTACGTACAGGGTTTCACCGGGGAGCTGTTTTTT. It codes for CASSYVQGFTGELFF.

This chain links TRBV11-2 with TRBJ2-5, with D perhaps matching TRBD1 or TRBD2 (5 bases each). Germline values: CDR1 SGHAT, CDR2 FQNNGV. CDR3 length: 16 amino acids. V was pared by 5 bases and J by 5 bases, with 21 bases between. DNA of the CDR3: TGTGCCAGCAGCCGACTACGGGTCAGGGCTGGGGAGACCCAGTACTTC. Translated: CASSRLRVRAGETQYF. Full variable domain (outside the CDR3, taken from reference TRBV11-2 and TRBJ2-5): EAGVAQSPRYKIIEKRQSVAFWCNPISGHATLYWYQQILGQGPKLLIQFQNNGVVDDSQLPKDRFSAERLKGVDSTLKIQPAKLEDSAVYLCASSRLRVRAGETQYFGPGTRLLVL.

This CDR3 reads CASGGQGKIDEQYF. The CDR3 coding sequence is TGTGCCAGCGGAGGACAGGGGAAGATAGACGAGCAGTACTTC. The chain uses TRBV2 and TRBJ2-7; 9 bases agree with TRBD1. CDR3 length equals 14 residues. CDR1 SNHLY and CDR2 FYNNEI come from the germline V gene. With 8 bases clipped from V and 5 bases from J, the junction kept 10 bases outside the gene matches. The variable domain in full, completed from reference TRBV2 and TRBJ2-7, reads EPEVTQTPSHQVTQMGQEVILRCVPISNHLYFYWYRQILGQKVEFLVSFYNNEISEKSEIFDDQFSVERPDGSNFTLKIRSTKLEDSAMYFCASGGQGKIDEQYFGPGTRLTVT.

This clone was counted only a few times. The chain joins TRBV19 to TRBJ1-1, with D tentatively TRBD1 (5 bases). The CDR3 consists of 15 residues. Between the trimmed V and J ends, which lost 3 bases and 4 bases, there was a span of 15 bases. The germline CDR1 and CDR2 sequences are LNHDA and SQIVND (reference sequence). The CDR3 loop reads CASSMEWGVSTEAFF. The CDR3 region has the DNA TGTGCCAGTAGTATGGAATGGGGGGTTAGCACTGAAGCTTTCTTT.

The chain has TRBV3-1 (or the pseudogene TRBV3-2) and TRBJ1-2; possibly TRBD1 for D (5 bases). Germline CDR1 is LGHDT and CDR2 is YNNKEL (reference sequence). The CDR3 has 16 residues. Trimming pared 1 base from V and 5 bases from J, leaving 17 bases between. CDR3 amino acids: CASSQVPGVREYGYTF. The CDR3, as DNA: TGTGCCAGCAGCCAAGTCCCGGGGGTCAGGGAGTATGGCTACACCTTC.

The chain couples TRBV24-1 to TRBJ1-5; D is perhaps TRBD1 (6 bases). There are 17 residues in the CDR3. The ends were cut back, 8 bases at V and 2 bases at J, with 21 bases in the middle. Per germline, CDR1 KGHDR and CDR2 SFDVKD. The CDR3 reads CATKPQGLRRCNQPQHF. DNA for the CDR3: TGTGCCACCAAACCTCAGGGGCTTCGGAGGTGCAATCAGCCCCAGCATTTT.

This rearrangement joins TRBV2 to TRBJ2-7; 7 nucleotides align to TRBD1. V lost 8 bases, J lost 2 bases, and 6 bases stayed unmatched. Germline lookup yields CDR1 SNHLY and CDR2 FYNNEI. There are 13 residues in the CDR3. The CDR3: CASGRQGTYEQYF. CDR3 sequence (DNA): TGTGCCAGCGGCAGACAGGGAACCTACGAGCAGTACTTC.

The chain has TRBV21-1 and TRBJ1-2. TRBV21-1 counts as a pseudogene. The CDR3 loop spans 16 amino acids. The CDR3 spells CASSKRGAGVNYGYTF. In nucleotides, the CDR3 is TGTGCCAGCAGCAAAAGGGGGGCAGGGGTTAACTATGGCTACACCTTC.

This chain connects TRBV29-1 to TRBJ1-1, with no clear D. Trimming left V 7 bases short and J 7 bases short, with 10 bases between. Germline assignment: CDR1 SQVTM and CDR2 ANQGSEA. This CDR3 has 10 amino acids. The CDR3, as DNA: TGCAGCGCCCAAGTGAATGAAGCTTTCTTT. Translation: CSAQVNEAFF.